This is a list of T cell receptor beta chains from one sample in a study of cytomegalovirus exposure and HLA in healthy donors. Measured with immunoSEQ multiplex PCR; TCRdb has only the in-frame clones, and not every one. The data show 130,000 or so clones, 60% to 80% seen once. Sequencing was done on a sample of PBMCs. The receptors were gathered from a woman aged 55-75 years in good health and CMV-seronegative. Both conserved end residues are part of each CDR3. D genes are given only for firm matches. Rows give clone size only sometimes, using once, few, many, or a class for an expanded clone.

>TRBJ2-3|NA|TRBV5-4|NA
CASSEPRSPDTQYF
TGTGCCAGCAGCGAGCCTAGGAGTCCAGATACGCAGTATTTT
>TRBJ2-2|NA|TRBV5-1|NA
CASSLAEPTGELFF
TGCGCCAGCAGCTTGGCCGAGCCCACCGGGGAGCTGTTTTTT
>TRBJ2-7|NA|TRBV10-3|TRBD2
CAISNPGTSGSYEQYF
TGTGCCATCAGCAATCCCGGGACTAGCGGGAGTTACGAGCAGTACTTC
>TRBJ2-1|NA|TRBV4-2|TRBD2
CASSQPIAGVGYNEQFF
TGTGCCAGCAGCCAACCCATAGCGGGAGTGGGATACAATGAGCAGTTCTTC
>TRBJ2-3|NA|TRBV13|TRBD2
CASSLNGGSGGAGDTQYF
TGTGCCAGCAGCTTAAACGGGGGCAGCGGGGGGGCCGGAGATACGCAGTATTTT
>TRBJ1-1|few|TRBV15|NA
CATRAVTGIREAFF
TGTGCCACCAGAGCCGTCACAGGGATTAGAGAAGCTTTCTTT
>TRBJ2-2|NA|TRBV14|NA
CASSQPYTAGELFF
TGTGCCAGCAGCCAACCCTATACGGCCGGGGAGCTGTTTTTT
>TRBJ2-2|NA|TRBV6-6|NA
CASSYGNRAHGELFF
TGTGCCAGCAGTTACGGGAACAGGGCCCACGGGGAGCTGTTTTTT
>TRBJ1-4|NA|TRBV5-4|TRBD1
CASSFRQGANEKLFF
TGTGCCAGCAGCTTTCGACAGGGGGCTAATGAAAAACTGTTTTTT
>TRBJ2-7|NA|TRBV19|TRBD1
CASSTGQGREQYF
TGTGCCAGTAGTACGGGACAGGGTCGGGAGCAGTACTTC
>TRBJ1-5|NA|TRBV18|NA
CASSPYGFGQQNQPQHF
TGTGCCAGCTCACCATACGGATTTGGGCAACAGAATCAGCCCCAGCATTTT
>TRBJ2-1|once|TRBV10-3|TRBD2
CAISAGGWEQFF
TGTGCCATCAGTGCGGGAGGGTGGGAGCAGTTCTTC
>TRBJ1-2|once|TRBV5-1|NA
CASSLVQTKGYTF
TGCGCCAGCAGCTTGGTACAGACTAAGGGCTACACCTTC
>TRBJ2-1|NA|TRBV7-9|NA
CASSLRDKQYNEQFF
TGTGCCAGCAGCCTCCGGGACAAGCAATACAATGAGCAGTTCTTC
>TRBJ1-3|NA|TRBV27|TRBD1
CASSSYRTGRYGNTIYF
TGTGCCAGCAGTTCCTACCGGACAGGACGATACGGAAACACCATATATTTT
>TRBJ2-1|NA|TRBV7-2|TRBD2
CASSPPGGTSYNEQFF
TGTGCCAGCAGTCCCCCGGGGGGGACCTCCTACAATGAGCAGTTCTTC
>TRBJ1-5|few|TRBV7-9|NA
CASSQGVNQPQHF
TGTGCCAGCTCTCAGGGCGTCAATCAGCCCCAGCATTTT
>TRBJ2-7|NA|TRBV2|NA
CASRDTLNSYEQYF
TGTGCCAGCCGGGACACCCTAAACTCCTACGAGCAGTACTTC
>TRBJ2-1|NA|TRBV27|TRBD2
CASSQRGGPPYNEQFF
TGTGCCAGCAGCCAGCGGGGGGGCCCACCCTACAATGAGCAGTTCTTC
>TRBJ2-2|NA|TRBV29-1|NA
CSVELSDRNTGELFF
TGCAGCGTTGAATTATCAGACAGAAACACCGGGGAGCTGTTTTTT
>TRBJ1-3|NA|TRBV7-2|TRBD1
CASRAGTAGNTIYF
TGTGCCAGCAGGGCTGGGACAGCTGGAAACACCATATATTTT
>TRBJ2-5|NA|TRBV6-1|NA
CASSVKTGQTQYF
TGTGCCAGCAGCGTTAAGACAGGTCAGACCCAGTACTTC
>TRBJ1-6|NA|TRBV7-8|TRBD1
CASSPTGGRGNSPLHF
TGTGCCAGCAGTCCTACAGGGGGCCGTGGTAATTCACCCCTCCACTTT
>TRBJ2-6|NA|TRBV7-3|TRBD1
CASSHQGGRGFGANVLTF
TGTGCCAGCAGCCATCAAGGGGGCAGGGGATTTGGGGCCAACGTCCTGACTTTC
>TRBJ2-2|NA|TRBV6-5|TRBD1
CASSYLQGVDGELFF
TGTGCCAGCAGTTACCTGCAGGGGGTGGACGGGGAGCTGTTTTTT
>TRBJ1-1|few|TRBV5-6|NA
CASSLVRGTEAFF
TGTGCCAGCAGCTTGGTCAGGGGAACTGAAGCTTTCTTT
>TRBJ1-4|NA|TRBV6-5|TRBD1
CASSYAGTGDEKLFF
TGTGCCAGCAGTTATGCCGGGACAGGGGATGAAAAACTGTTTTTT
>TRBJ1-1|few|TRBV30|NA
CAWSPRGVNTEAFF
TGTGCCTGGAGCCCACGGGGAGTGAACACTGAAGCTTTCTTT
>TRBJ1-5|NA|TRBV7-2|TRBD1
CASSLGGGFRNQPQHF
TGTGCCAGCAGCTTAGGAGGGGGCTTCAGGAATCAGCCCCAGCATTTT
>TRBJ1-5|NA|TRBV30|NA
CAWSRQGGQPQHF
TGTGCCTGGAGTAGGCAGGGAGGACAGCCCCAGCATTTT
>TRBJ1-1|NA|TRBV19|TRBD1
CASKDRAAAFF
TGTGCCAGTAAGGACAGGGCAGCAGCTTTCTTT
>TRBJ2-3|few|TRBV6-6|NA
CASRDQGRGTDTQYF
TGTGCCAGCAGAGACCAGGGCAGGGGCACAGATACGCAGTATTTT
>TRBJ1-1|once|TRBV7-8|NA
CASSLVVREAFF
TGTGCCAGCAGCTTAGTTGTCAGAGAAGCTTTCTTT
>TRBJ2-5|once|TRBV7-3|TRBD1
CASSTGTGGGETQYF
TGTGCCAGCAGCACCGGGACAGGGGGCGGAGAGACCCAGTACTTC
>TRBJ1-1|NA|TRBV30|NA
CALAEVKGVAFF
TGTGCCTTGGCGGAAGTCAAGGGGGTGGCTTTCTTT
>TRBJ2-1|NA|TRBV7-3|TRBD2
CASSPSGLAGEQFF
TGTGCCAGCAGCCCGTCGGGACTAGCTGGTGAGCAGTTCTTC
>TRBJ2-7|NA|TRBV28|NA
CASRSGSGTYEQYF
TGTGCCAGCAGGTCGGGTAGCGGAACCTACGAGCAGTACTTC
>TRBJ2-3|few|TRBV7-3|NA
CASSASLATTDTQYF
TGTGCCAGCAGCGCCAGTCTAGCGACCACAGATACGCAGTATTTT
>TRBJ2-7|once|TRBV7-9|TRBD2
CASSYGTSGRPSYEQYF
TGTGCCAGCAGCTACGGGACTAGCGGGAGGCCCTCCTACGAGCAGTACTTC
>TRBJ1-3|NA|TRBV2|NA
CASSEQGISGNTIYF
TGTGCCAGCAGTGAACAGGGGATCTCTGGAAACACCATATATTTT
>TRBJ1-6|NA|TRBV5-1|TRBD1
CASSLAVTGGLSPLHF
TGCGCCAGCAGCTTGGCGGTGACAGGGGGTTTATCACCCCTCCACTTT
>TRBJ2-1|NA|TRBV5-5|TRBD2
CASSSGLAGDYNEQFF
TGTGCCAGCAGCTCAGGACTAGCGGGGGACTACAATGAGCAGTTCTTC
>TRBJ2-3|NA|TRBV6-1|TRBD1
CASNRQGAMTDTQYF
TGTGCCAGCAACCGACAGGGGGCTATGACAGATACGCAGTATTTT
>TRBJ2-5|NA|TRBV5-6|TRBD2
CASSLGQRLAGLINF
TGTGCCAGCAGCTTGGGCCAAAGGCTAGCGGGCCTTATCAACTTC
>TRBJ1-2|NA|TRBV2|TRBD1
CASSDPRGQGYTF
TGTGCCAGCAGTGATCCCAGGGGGCAAGGCTACACCTTC
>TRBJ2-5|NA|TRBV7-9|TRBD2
CASSILAGGGKTQYF
TGTGCCAGCAGCATACTAGCGGGAGGAGGAAAGACCCAGTACTTC
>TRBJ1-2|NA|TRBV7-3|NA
CASSRGHGYGYTF
TGTGCCAGCAGCCGGGGACACGGCTATGGCTACACCTTC
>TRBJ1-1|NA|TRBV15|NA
CATSRDKGTSGTEAFF
TGTGCCACCAGCAGGGACAAGGGGACAAGTGGGACTGAAGCTTTCTTT
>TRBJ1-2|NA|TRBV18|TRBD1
CASSPGQNYGYTF
TGTGCCAGCTCCCCGGGACAGAACTATGGCTACACCTTC
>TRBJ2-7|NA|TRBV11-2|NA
CASSIQGWEQYF
TGTGCCAGCAGTATACAGGGATGGGAGCAGTACTTC
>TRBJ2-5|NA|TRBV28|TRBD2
CASSFFASGRARETQYF
TGTGCCAGCAGTTTTTTTGCCAGCGGGAGGGCCCGGGAGACCCAGTACTTC
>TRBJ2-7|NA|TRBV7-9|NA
CASTPRSNYEQYF
TGTGCCAGCACCCCTAGGAGTAACTACGAGCAGTACTTC
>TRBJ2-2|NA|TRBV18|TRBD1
CASSPPDRAAGELFF
TGTGCCAGCTCACCACCCGACAGGGCGGCCGGGGAGCTGTTTTTT
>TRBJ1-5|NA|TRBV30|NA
CAWSVQSGGGQPQHF
TGTGCCTGGAGTGTACAGTCGGGGGGCGGGCAGCCCCAGCATTTT
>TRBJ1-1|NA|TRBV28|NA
CASSSPGSPRGEPEAFF
TGTGCCAGCAGTTCACCGGGTTCCCCTCGGGGGGAACCTGAAGCTTTCTTT